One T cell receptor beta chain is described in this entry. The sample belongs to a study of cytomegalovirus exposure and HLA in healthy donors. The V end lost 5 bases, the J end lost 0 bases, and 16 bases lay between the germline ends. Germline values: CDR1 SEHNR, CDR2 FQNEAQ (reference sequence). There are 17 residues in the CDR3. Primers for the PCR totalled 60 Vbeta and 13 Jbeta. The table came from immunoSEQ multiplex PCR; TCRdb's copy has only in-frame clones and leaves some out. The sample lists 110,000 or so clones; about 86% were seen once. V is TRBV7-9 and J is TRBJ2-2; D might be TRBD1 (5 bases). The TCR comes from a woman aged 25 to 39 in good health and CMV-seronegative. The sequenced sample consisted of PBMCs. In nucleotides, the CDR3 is TGTGCCAGCAGCGCACTTGCAGGGCTCCCGAACACCGGGGAGCTGTTTTTT. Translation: CASSALAGLPNTGELFF.